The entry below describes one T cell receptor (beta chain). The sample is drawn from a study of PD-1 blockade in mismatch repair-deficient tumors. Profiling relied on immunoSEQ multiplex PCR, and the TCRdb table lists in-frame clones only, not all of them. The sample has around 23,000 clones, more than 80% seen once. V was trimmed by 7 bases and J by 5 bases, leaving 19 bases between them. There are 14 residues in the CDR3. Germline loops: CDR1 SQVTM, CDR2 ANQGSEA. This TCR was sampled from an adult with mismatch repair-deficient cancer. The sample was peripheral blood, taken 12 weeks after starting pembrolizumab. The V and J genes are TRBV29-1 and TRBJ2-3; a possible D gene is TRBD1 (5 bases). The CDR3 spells CSGLQDPVGDTQYF. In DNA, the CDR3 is TGCAGCGGGCTACAGGATCCGGTTGGAGATACGCAGTATTTT.